Listed below are T cell receptor beta chains from one sample, sequenced in a study of blood T cell repertoires in COVID-19. Generated by immunoSEQ multiplex PCR, the TCRdb table keeps only in-frame clones and is missing some. This table has fewer than 350,000 clones, about nine tenths appearing once. The sequencing input was PBMCs or T cells enriched from blood (not recorded which). The source is a woman in her 30s who had been exposed to COVID-19. Both conserved end residues are part of each CDR3. A D gene is named only where the DNA matches it firmly. A clone size is listed for some rows: how often the clone was seen (once, few, many), or a class if it is expanded.

clone size	V gene	D gene	J gene	CDR3 protein	CDR3 DNA
-	TRBV7-3	-	TRBJ1-3	CASSTSPGNTIYF	TGTGCCAGCAGCACATCGCCTGGAAACACCATATATTTT
-	TRBV5-1	TRBD2	TRBJ2-1	CASSLSSGFYNEQFF	TGCGCCAGCAGCTTGTCTAGCGGTTTCTACAATGAGCAGTTCTTC
-	TRBV28	-	TRBJ2-3	CASTRSAITDTQYF	TGTGCCAGCACTCGTAGCGCGATCACAGATACGCAGTATTTT
-	TRBV7-2	-	TRBJ1-1	CASSRQLNTEAFF	TGTGCCAGCAGCAGACAGTTGAACACTGAAGCTTTCTTT
-	TRBV3-1/TRBV3-2	TRBD2	TRBJ2-1	CASSRSGEGTGVF	TGTGCCAGCAGCCGCTCGGGGGAGGGAACGGGGGTCTTC
-	TRBV28	TRBD2	TRBJ2-1	CASRTYPSGAYNEQFF	TGTGCCAGCAGGACCTATCCTAGCGGGGCATACAATGAGCAGTTCTTC
-	TRBV7-2	-	TRBJ1-2	CASSLAWGETDGYTF	TGTGCCAGCAGCTTAGCTTGGGGGGAAACGGATGGCTACACCTTC
few	TRBV7-8	-	TRBJ1-5	CASSLTTGTRDQPQHF	TGTGCCAGCAGCTTAACGACCGGGACAAGGGATCAGCCCCAGCATTTT
-	TRBV7-3	-	TRBJ2-5	CASSLGQRETQYF	TGTGCCAGCAGCTTAGGACAGAGAGAGACCCAGTACTTC
-	TRBV9	-	TRBJ2-6	CASSVGQLGSSGANVLTF	TGTGCCAGCAGCGTAGGCCAGCTGGGGAGCTCTGGGGCCAACGTCCTGACTTTC
-	TRBV7-8	-	TRBJ1-5	CASSLVLGGASQPQHF	TGTGCCAGCAGCTTAGTCCTCGGGGGGGCCTCTCAGCCCCAGCATTTT
-	TRBV7-7	-	TRBJ2-1	CASSEDGFNEQFF	TGTGCTAGCAGCGAAGACGGGTTCAATGAGCAGTTCTTC